This T cell receptor beta chain stems from a study of blood T cell repertoires in COVID-19 (dated by TCRdb to about 2020). Describing the broader study: Samples covering the acute and convalescent phases of COVID-19 were provided by collaborators in the United States, Italy and Spain. The material from the prospective study consisted of cDNA or gDNA derived from T cells, B-cell-depleted T cells, or PBMCs. Deeply sampled blood TCRbeta repertoires from subjects exposed to, actively infected with, or recovered from COVID-19 were included in the dataset. The repertoires were released in a freely available public database meant as a resource for research on the immune response to SARS-CoV-2. Samples were obtained from the ongoing ImmuneRACE study (first 160 participants) and from roughly 1,300 subjects provided by 6 global collaborators. Nearly every sample came with metadata listing a de-identified subject ID, COVID-19 status, age in years and sex. Where HLA class I and class II types were available, the types were taken from metadata supplied by the sample provider, not from assay-based typing. Results and caveats for the whole study, not just this receptor: How much clinical and demographic metadata was included differed by source and by participant, and the metadata was provided uncurated.

Trimming removed 0 bases from V and 8 bases from J; the gene matches leave 6 bases unexplained. Its CDR3 holds 15 amino acids, cysteine through phenylalanine. Solely the CDR3 DNA is kept, with 45 bases framed from the first base. Looking up the germline V gene yields CDR1 LGHNA and CDR2 YSLEER. Comments on this clone: It lacks a known antigen. It has no much larger one-base neighbor in the sample; base qualities were not kept.

The immunoSEQ Assay, a bias-controlled multiplex PCR, was used to amplify TCRbeta CDR3 regions from genomic DNA. Per the authors' processing: Within the assay, amplification of reference gene primers was used to estimate how many nucleated cells each sample contained. To quantify the absolute abundance of each unique TCRbeta CDR3 rearrangement, sequence reads were collapsed and filtered. For each sample, productive Simpson clonality was calculated as the square root of Simpson's diversity index over productive rearrangements. Sourced from immuneACCESS, this table was stored by TCRdb with only in-frame sequences that have V and J called. A share of the clones is absent; for the studies checked, an unresolved V gene accounts for under half, and the remainder has no known explanation. Clone size and the V and J calls come from that table; the DNA yielded D and trimming. The sample table contains 160,000 or so clones; only one count was recorded for about 88% of them. Roughly 1% of the sample is taken by the ten largest.

The collaborating institutions used their own protocols to collect whole blood in K2EDTA tubes. For TCRbeta analysis, collaborator samples were shipped as frozen whole blood, as isolated PBMCs, or as DNA extracted from either sample type. Sequencing was done on a sample of peripheral blood. In this chain, TRBV4-3 is recombined with TRBJ1-4, and 7 bases in between align with TRBD1. This clonotype was obtained from a man aged 40-49 years with acute or convalescent COVID-19. The CDR3 is CASSQEAAGGEKLFF. Here is the DNA: TGCGCCAGCAGCCAAGAAGCGGCAGGGGGGGAAAAACTGTTTTTT.